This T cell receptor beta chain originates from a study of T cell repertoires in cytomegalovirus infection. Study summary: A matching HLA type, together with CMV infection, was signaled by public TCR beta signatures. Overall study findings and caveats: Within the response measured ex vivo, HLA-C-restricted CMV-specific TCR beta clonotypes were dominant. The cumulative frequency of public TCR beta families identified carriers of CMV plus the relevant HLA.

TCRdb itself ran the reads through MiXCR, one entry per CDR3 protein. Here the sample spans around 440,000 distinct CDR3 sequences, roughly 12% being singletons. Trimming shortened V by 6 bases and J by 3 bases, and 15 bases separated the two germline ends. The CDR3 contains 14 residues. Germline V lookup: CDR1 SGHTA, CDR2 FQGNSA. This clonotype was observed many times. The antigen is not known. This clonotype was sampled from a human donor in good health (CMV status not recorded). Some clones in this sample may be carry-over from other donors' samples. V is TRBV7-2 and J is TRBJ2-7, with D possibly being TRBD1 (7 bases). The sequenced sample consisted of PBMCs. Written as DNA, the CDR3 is TGTGCCAGCAGGCGGGACAGAATAGGCTACGAGCAGTACTTC. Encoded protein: CASRRDRIGYEQYF.